The source of this T cell receptor beta chain is a study of sequential checkpoint blockade in melanoma. Trimming took 4 bases from V and 7 from J; bases not matched to a gene: 9. The CDR3 spans 15 residues. Germline CDR1 and CDR2: SEHNR and FQNEAQ (reference sequence). Stated treatment: randomized to nivolumab then ipilimumab (arm A) or the reverse (arm B). Assay: immunoSEQ multiplex PCR; the TCRdb copy retains only in-frame clones and omits some. Here the sample spans some 26,000 clones, roughly 76% being singletons. J is TRBJ1-5 and V is TRBV7-9; 8 nucleotides line up with TRBD1. Sequenced material: CD8+ T cells sorted from blood (inferred from file names), taken from a patient given nivolumab and ipilimumab in sequence. The sequence came from a human donor with melanoma. CDR3 sequence (DNA): TGTGCCAGCAGCTACGGACAGGGAAGGGGCCAGCCCCAGCATTTT. Translating it yields CASSYGQGRGQPQHF.